A selection of T cell receptor beta chains follows, all from one sample in a study of cytomegalovirus exposure and HLA in healthy donors. Clones were read by immunoSEQ multiplex PCR, and TCRdb kept only the in-frame ones, dropping some. This sample has around 120,000 clones, with 74% found just once. Sequencing was done on a sample of PBMCs. Receptor source: a man over 45 in good health and CMV-seropositive. The CDR3 runs from the conserved cysteine through the conserved F or W. A D gene is named only where the DNA matches it firmly. Only part of the rows carry a size: once, few, many, or a class if the clone is expanded.

V	D	size	J	CDR3	DNA
TRBV4-2	TRBD2	few	TRBJ2-3	CASSQEGREGRDTQYF	TGTGCCAGCAGCCAAGAGGGGAGGGAAGGTAGAGATACGCAGTATTTT
TRBV19	.	.	TRBJ1-5	CASSNRDMSNQPQHF	TGTGCCAGTAGTAACAGGGACATGAGCAATCAGCCCCAGCATTTT
TRBV30	TRBD1	.	TRBJ2-7	CAWSLPGQGAYEQYF	TGTGCCTGGAGTCTCCCGGGACAGGGGGCTTACGAGCAGTACTTC
TRBV5-4	.	few	TRBJ2-3	CASSLSSQGDTQYF	TGTGCCAGCAGCTTGTCTAGTCAGGGCGATACGCAGTATTTT
TRBV9	.	.	TRBJ2-2	CASSSVQIDTGELFF	TGTGCCAGCAGCTCCGTTCAGATCGACACCGGGGAGCTGTTTTTT
TRBV10-1	.	.	TRBJ1-1	CASTHGGKNTEAFF	TGCGCCAGCACCCATGGGGGGAAGAACACTGAAGCTTTCTTT
TRBV10-3	TRBD2	few	TRBJ2-5	CAISEVGTKEGTQYF	TGTGCCATCAGTGAAGTTGGGACTAAAGAGGGGACCCAGTACTTC
TRBV6-1	.	.	TRBJ2-5	CASPAWAGSQETQYF	TGTGCCAGCCCCGCCTGGGCAGGTAGTCAAGAGACCCAGTACTTC
TRBV4-2	.	.	TRBJ1-1	CASSQQENTEAFF	TGTGCCAGCAGCCAACAGGAGAACACTGAAGCTTTCTTT
TRBV2	.	few	TRBJ2-5	CASSDPPWRRETQYF	TGTGCCAGCAGTGATCCACCGTGGCGGAGGGAGACCCAGTACTTC
TRBV6-5	TRBD1	.	TRBJ1-2	CASRPGQGYGYTF	TGTGCCAGCAGACCTGGACAGGGTTATGGCTACACCTTC
TRBV4-1	.	.	TRBJ1-5	CASSQGRAGNQPQHF	TGCGCCAGCAGCCAAGGGAGGGCCGGCAATCAGCCCCAGCATTTT
TRBV9	TRBD2	few	TRBJ2-1	CASSLLAGGGNEQFF	TGTGCCAGCAGCCTCCTAGCGGGAGGAGGTAATGAGCAGTTCTTC
TRBV4-2	TRBD2	.	TRBJ2-3	CASSQGSSGSYTDTQYF	TGTGCCAGCAGCCAAGGGTCTAGCGGATCCTACACAGATACGCAGTATTTT
TRBV5-1	TRBD1	.	TRBJ2-5	CASSPGQVTQETQYF	TGCGCCAGCAGCCCCGGACAGGTTACTCAAGAGACCCAGTACTTC
TRBV7-8	TRBD2	.	TRBJ2-7	CASSLATSGRTYVYEQYF	TGTGCCAGCAGCTTAGCAACTAGCGGGAGGACATACGTGTACGAGCAGTACTTC
TRBV10-1	TRBD1	.	TRBJ1-2	CASANAGTGGNGYTF	TGCGCCAGCGCGAATGCCGGGACAGGGGGCAATGGCTACACCTTC
TRBV6-1	TRBD1	.	TRBJ1-5	CASTRTGTNQPQHF	TGTGCCAGCACTCGGACAGGGACAAATCAGCCCCAGCATTTT
TRBV6-1	.	.	TRBJ2-7	CASSEVWGRYEQYF	TGTGCCAGCAGTGAGGTCTGGGGGAGGTACGAGCAGTACTTC
TRBV6-6	TRBD1	many	TRBJ2-7	CASGQGALEQYF	TGTGCCAGCGGACAGGGGGCCCTAGAGCAGTACTTC
TRBV5-8	.	.	TRBJ2-7	CASSRGYEQYF	TGTGCCAGCAGCCGGGGGTACGAGCAGTACTTC
TRBV6-1	TRBD2	few	TRBJ2-7	CASSAGLETYEQYF	TGTGCCAGCAGCGCGGGACTAGAGACCTACGAGCAGTACTTC
TRBV2	.	.	TRBJ1-2	CASSGTANYGYTF	TGTGCCAGCAGTGGGACAGCTAACTATGGCTACACCTTC
TRBV5-4	.	.	TRBJ2-7	CASSFSAGTREQYF	TGTGCCAGCAGCTTTTCGGCGGGCACGCGCGAGCAGTACTTC
TRBV19	.	few	TRBJ2-7	CASIVQGAEQYF	TGTGCCAGTATCGTCCAGGGTGCCGAGCAGTACTTC
TRBV27	.	.	TRBJ2-7	CASIDPGQGLTYEQYF	TGTGCCAGCATCGATCCGGGGCAGGGGTTGACCTACGAGCAGTACTTC
TRBV4-2	TRBD2	.	TRBJ2-1	CASSQEVIAGDGEQFF	TGTGCCAGCAGCCAAGAGGTGATAGCGGGAGATGGTGAGCAGTTCTTC
TRBV5-6	.	.	TRBJ2-7	CASSLVRRRQGTSYEQYF	TGTGCCAGCAGCTTGGTAAGGCGACGGCAGGGGACATCCTACGAGCAGTACTTC
TRBV5-8	TRBD1	.	TRBJ1-5	CASSRGQAVHNQPQHF	TGTGCCAGCAGCAGAGGACAGGCGGTCCACAATCAGCCCCAGCATTTT
TRBV11-2	TRBD2	.	TRBJ2-2	CASSHLLGTSGRNTGELFF	TGTGCCAGCAGTCACCTATTAGGGACTAGCGGGAGAAACACCGGGGAGCTGTTTTTT
TRBV29-1	TRBD1	.	TRBJ2-3	CSVDRDSGLGDTQYF	TGCAGCGTTGACAGGGACAGCGGCTTAGGGGATACGCAGTATTTT
TRBV4-1	TRBD2	.	TRBJ2-1	CASSQDVRLAGDEQFF	TGCGCCAGCAGCCAAGATGTCCGACTAGCGGGAGATGAGCAGTTCTTC
TRBV5-4	TRBD1	few	TRBJ1-4	CASSPAGQQNEKLFF	TGTGCCAGCAGCCCCGCGGGACAGCAGAATGAAAAACTGTTTTTT
TRBV5-1	TRBD1	.	TRBJ1-5	CASSPGQGNQPQHF	TGCGCCAGCAGCCCCGGACAGGGGAATCAGCCCCAGCATTTT
TRBV9	.	.	TRBJ2-3	CASSVPGADTQYF	TGTGCCAGCAGCGTTCCCGGGGCAGATACGCAGTATTTT